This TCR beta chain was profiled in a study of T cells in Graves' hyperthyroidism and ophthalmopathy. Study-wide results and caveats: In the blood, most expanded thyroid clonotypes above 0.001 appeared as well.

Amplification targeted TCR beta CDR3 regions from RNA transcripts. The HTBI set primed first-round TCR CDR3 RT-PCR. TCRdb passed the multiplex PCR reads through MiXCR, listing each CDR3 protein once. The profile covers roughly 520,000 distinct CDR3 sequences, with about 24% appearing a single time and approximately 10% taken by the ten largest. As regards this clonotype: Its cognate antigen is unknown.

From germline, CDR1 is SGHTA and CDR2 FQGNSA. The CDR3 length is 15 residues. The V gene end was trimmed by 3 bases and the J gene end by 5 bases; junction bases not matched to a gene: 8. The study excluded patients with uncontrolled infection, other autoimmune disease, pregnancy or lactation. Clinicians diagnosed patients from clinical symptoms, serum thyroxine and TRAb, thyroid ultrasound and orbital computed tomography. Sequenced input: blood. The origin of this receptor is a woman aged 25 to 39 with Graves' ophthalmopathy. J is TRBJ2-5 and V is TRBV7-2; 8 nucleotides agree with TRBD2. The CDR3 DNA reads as TGTGCCAGCAGCTTTTCCAGCGGGGGCGGGGAGACCCAGTACTTC. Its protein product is CASSFSSGGGETQYF.